Listed here is a single T cell receptor (beta chain). Trimming took 4 bases from V and 3 from J; bases not matched to a gene: 2. Germline CDR1 and CDR2: SQVTM and ANQGSEA. The CDR3 is 14 amino acids. These data originate in a study of T cell changes during pregnancy in multiple sclerosis. The repertoire was sequenced with immunoSEQ multiplex PCR; TCRdb's copy has only in-frame clones and lacks some. The data show about 55,000 clones, with approximately 90% seen just once and around 0.57% held by the top ten. Here the sequenced sample was CD4+ T cells from peripheral blood mononuclear cells, taken in the first trimester of pregnancy. This clonotype was sampled from a female donor with multiple sclerosis, enrolled in a pregnancy study. The chain links TRBV29-1 to TRBJ2-7, with 14 positions matching TRBD2. As DNA, the CDR3 is TGCAGCGTTGCCGGGACTAGCGGGAGCTACGAGCAGTACTTC. As protein: CSVAGTSGSYEQYF.